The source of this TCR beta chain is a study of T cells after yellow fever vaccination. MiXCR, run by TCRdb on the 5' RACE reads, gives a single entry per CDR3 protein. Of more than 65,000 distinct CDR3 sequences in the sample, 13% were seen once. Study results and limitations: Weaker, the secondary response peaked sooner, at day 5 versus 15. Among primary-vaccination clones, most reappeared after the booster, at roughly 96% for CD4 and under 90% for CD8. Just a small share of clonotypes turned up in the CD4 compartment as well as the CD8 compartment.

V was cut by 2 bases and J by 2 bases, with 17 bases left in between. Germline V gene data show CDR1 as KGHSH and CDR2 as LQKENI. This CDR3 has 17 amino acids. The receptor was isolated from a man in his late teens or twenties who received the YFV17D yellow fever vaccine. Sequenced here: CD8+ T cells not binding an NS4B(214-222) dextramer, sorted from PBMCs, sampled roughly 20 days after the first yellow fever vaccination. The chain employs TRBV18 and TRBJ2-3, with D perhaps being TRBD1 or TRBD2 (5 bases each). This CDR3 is CASSPSSAGAHTDTQYF. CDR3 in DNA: TGTGCCAGCTCACCATCATCCGCCGGGGCCCACACAGATACGCAGTATTTT. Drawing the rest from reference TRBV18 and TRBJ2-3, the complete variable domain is NAGVMQNPRHLVRRRGQEARLRCSPMKGHSHVYWYRQLPEEGLKFMVYLQKENIIDESGMPKERFSAEFPKEGPSILRIQQVVRGDSAAYFCASSPSSAGAHTDTQYFGPGTRLTVL.